This entry concerns a single T cell receptor (beta chain). TCRdb ran MiXCR on the RT-PCR reads and lists one entry per CDR3 protein. The table records hundreds of thousands of distinct CDR3 sequences, 13% to 15% of them present only once. This specimen belongs to a study of patients and donors after allogeneic stem cell transplantation. J was trimmed by 1 base and V by 4 bases; bases with no gene match: 5. The CDR3 has 15 amino acids. Germline CDR1 and CDR2: SNHLY and FYNNEI. The chain combines TRBV2 with TRBJ2-3; 7 positions agree with TRBD1. Sequenced sample: blood, either unsorted or a sorted T cell fraction (not recorded which). The clonotype originates from a human donor who was either an allogeneic HSCT recipient or a stem cell or donor lymphocyte infusion donor (not recorded which). It is not recorded whose cells these are; they may come from a transplant donor. CDR3 in DNA: TGTGCCAGCAGTGTCTGGACAGGCGGCACAGATACGCAGTATTTT. It codes for CASSVWTGGTDTQYF.